The entry below gives a single T cell receptor beta chain sequence along with its context. It lacks a known antigen. No qualities accompany the bases; no much larger clone lies one base away. The donors were healthy, HIV-negative adults with no recently reported acute infections or vaccinations. Only Caucasian adults living in Nashville, Tennessee, USA were represented among the donors. CD4+ T cells were enriched through magnetic negative selection, after which naive cells were positively selected on CD45RA and the remaining negative fraction served as the memory subset. After blood collection by leukapheresis, PBMCs were isolated using Ficoll-Histopaque density gradient centrifugation and then cryopreserved in the vapor phase of liquid nitrogen. Purity and quantity of every magnetically sorted T cell population were checked by analytical flow cytometry. Genomic DNA was isolated from each sorted fraction and quantified by UV absorbance on a Nanodrop 2000c.

This sample is part of a study of shared clonotypes between healthy human individuals (TCRdb year 2020). Looking at the study overall: The cohort comprised two women and three men aged 18 to 49 years. Per donor, three plates each were used for CD4 naive and CD4 memory, two for CD8 naive, and one for CD8 memory. The study deeply sequenced blood TCR repertoires of roughly five healthy adults to estimate repertoire size and the extent of clonotype sharing between individuals. Different laboratories and diverse techniques were used to prepare libraries and sequence TCR repertoires, to increase sequencing depth and limit assay-specific biases. Each donor's leukapheresis produced roughly between about 0.9 and 9.5 billion PBMCs.

Paper-wide results and their limitations: Even with the large sequencing depth, rarefaction of the sorted-subset datasets indicated that sequencing was incomplete. Clonotypes shared by all four sorted-subset donors showed higher generation probabilities than non-shared clonotypes. Sharing across several donors was observed for around 4.8% of naive CD4, over 3% of naive CD8, over 2% of memory CD4, and over 0.3% of memory CD8 clonotypes. Pairwise subsampling indicated that sequencing depth was expected to affect the degree of clonotype sharing among donors. Sampling was restricted to blood, and TCR repertoires in tissue are likely to differ from TCR repertoires in blood. Because the study included only a small number of donors, the genetic and exposure-history diversity represented was limited. Estimated clonotype richness was generally larger for naive than for memory subsets.

Including the terminal cysteine and phenylalanine, the CDR3 comprises 13 residues. CDR3 DNA is the only sequence kept; it has 39 bases, read in frame from the first base. A distance of 12 bases separates the germline ends of V and J, which lose 2 bases and 8 bases respectively. The germline V gene specifies MNHNS as CDR1 and SASEGT as CDR2. Using the deep immunoSEQ assay, multiplex PCR amplified TCR CDR3 regions from genomic DNA. Extracted genomic DNA from each cell subset was spread evenly across all wells of several immunoSEQ 96-well plates, with each plate serving as a replicate. For sorted subsets, roughly 200 ng of genomic DNA, equivalent to some 30,000 T cell genomes, went into each replicate PCR. The purified libraries were quantified using a Qubit 3.0 fluorometer, sized with a Bioanalyzer 2100, and then quantified again using the KAPA Library Quantification kit. Every immunoSEQ 96-well plate was sequenced on a dedicated single-read 150-cycle Illumina NextSeq 550 flow cell. As for the original processing: Because the immunoSEQ output held only junctional sequences and lacked quality scores, the filtering could not match the filtering applied to full-length reads. To assign V/J genes and CDR3, sequences were annotated using PyIR, a Python wrapper for IgBLAST v1.9, with IMGT germline references. Reads were removed for weak V/J assignments (E-value above 1e-6), missing CDR3, stop codons, out-of-frame junctions, or ambiguous translated residues. V3J clonotypes were defined as sequences sharing the same inferred V gene, J gene, and CDR3 amino acid sequence. Percentage overlap between repertoires was calculated by dividing the number of shared unique clonotypes by the size of the smaller repertoire. Richness of each repertoire was evaluated using RTK rarefaction, the Chao1 estimator, and Recon v2.1 estimates of unobserved clonotypes. Generation probabilities were computed with OLGA for all TCRbeta clonotypes obtained by the gDNA method from four donors. TCRdb limited this immuneACCESS table to in-frame rearrangements with V and J called. A share of clones is missing; checked studies link under half to unresolved V genes, and the rest is unexplained. The V and J calls and clone size were taken over from that table, and D and trimming were inferred from the DNA. The sample records millions of clones, 85% to 95% of which are singletons. The top ten constitute 0.1% to 0.15% of the sample.

This TCR derives from a man aged 18 to 29 in good health. The rearranged chain carries TRBV6-1 and TRBJ1-2; no D gene can be assigned with confidence. Specimen: naive CD4+ T cells sorted from blood. Explained via the paper, the cell subset or site label denotes: CD45RA+ positively selected. The CDR3 is CASSEQVAGGYTF. The nucleotide sequence reads TGTGCCAGCAGTGAACAGGTAGCGGGAGGCTACACCTTC.